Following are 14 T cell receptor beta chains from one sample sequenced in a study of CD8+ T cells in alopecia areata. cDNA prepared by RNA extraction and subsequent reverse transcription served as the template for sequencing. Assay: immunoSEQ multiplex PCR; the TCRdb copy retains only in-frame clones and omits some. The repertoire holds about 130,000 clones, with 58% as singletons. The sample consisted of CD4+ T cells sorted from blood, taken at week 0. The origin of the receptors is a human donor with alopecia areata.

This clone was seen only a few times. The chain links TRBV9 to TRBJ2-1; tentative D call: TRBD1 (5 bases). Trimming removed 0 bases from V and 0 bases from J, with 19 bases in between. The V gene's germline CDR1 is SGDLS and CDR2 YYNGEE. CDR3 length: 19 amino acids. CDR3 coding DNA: TGTGCCAGCAGCGTAGAATCCAGGGCGTGGATTAGCTCCTACAATGAGCAGTTCTTC. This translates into CASSVESRAWISSYNEQFF.

CDR3 protein: CASSPGARGTGELFF. The CDR3 nucleotides read TGCGCCAGCAGCCCCGGGGCCAGGGGTACCGGGGAGCTGTTTTTT. V usage is TRBV5-1 and J usage is TRBJ2-2, with a weak D call TRBD1 (6 bases). Trimming removed 4 bases from V and 5 bases from J, with 15 bases in between. This CDR3 region has 15 residues. Germline loops: CDR1 SGHRS, CDR2 YFSETQ.

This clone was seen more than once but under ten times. The CDR3 loop reads CSAWDRGNTIYF. DNA of the CDR3: TGCAGCGCGTGGGACAGGGGAAACACCATATATTTT. The chain uses TRBV29-1 and TRBJ1-3; 8 bases line up with TRBD1. Germline trimming cut 7 bases from V and 4 bases from J; bases unmatched to any gene: 3. From germline, CDR1 is SQVTM and CDR2 ANQGSEA. The CDR3 runs to 12 residues.

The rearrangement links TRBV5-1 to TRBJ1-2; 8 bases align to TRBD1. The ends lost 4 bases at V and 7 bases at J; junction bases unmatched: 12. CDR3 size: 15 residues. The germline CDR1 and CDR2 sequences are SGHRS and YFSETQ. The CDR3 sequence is CASSPGGQGALGYTF. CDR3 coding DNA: TGCGCCAGCAGCCCCGGCGGGCAGGGGGCCCTTGGCTACACCTTC.

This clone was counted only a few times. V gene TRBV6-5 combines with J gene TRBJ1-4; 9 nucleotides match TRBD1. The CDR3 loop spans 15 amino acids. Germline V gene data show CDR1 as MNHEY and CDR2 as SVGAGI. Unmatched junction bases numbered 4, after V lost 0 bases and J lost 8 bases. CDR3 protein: CASSYSGTGYEKLFF. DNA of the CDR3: TGTGCCAGCAGTTACTCTGGGACAGGGTACGAAAAACTGTTTTTT.

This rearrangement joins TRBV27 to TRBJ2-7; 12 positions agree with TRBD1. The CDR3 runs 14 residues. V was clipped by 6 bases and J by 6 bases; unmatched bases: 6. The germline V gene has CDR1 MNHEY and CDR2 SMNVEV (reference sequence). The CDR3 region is CASRRGQGASEQYF. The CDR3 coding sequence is TGTGCCAGCAGGAGGGGACAGGGGGCCAGCGAGCAGTACTTC.

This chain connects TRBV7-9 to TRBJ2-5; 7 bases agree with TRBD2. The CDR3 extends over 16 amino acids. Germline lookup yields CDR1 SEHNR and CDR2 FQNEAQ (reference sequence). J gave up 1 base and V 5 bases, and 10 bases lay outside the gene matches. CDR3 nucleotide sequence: TGTGCCAGCAGCCCAAGTCGGGGAGGGCCCCAAGAGACCCAGTACTTC. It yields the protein CASSPSRGGPQETQYF.

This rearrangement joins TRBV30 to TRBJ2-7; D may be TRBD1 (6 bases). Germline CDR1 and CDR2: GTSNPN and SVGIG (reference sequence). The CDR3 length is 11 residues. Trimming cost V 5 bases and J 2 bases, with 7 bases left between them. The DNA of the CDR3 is TGTGCCTGGGGACAGCCCTACGAGCAGTACTTC. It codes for CAWGQPYEQYF.

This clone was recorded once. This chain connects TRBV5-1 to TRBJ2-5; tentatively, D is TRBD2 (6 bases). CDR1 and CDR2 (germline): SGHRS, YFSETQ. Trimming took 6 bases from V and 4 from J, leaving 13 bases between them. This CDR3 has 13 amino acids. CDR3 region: CASNREAGETQYF. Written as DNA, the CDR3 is TGCGCCAGCAATAGGGAAGCGGGAGAGACCCAGTACTTC.

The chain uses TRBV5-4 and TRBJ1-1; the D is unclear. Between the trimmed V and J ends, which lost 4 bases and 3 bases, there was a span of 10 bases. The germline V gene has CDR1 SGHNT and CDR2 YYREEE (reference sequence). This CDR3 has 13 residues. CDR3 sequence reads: CASSGPMDTEAFF. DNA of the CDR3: TGTGCCAGCAGCGGACCTATGGACACTGAAGCTTTCTTT.

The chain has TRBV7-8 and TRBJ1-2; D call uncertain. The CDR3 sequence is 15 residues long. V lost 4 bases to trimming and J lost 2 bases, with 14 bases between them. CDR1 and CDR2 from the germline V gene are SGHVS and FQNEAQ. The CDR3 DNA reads TGTGCCAGCAGCTACCCCTCGAGGGAGAACTATGGCTACACCTTC. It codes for CASSYPSRENYGYTF.

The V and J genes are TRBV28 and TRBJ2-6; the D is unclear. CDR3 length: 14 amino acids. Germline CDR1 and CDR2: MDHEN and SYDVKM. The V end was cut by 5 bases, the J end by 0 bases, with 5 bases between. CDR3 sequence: CASSTNSGANVLTF. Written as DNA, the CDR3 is TGTGCCAGCAGTACTAACTCTGGGGCCAACGTCCTGACTTTC.

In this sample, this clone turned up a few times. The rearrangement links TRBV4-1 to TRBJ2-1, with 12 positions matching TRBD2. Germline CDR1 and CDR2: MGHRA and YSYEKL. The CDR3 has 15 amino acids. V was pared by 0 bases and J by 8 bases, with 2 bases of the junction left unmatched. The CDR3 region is CASSQDPSGGDEQFF. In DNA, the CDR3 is TGCGCCAGCAGCCAAGATCCTAGCGGGGGGGATGAGCAGTTCTTC.

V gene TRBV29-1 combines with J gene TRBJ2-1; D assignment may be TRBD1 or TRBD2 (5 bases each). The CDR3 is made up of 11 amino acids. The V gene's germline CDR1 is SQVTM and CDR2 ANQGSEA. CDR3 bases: TGCAGTGGGACGGGTAACAATGAGCAGTTCTTC. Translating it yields CSGTGNNEQFF.